A selection of T cell receptor beta chains follows, all from one sample in a study of T-cell memory formation after mild COVID-19. MiXCR, run by TCRdb on the 5' RACE reads, gives a single entry per CDR3 protein. The sample yields under 200,000 distinct CDR3 sequences, more than 9% seen once. Sequencing was done on a sample of PBMCs or a T cell subset sorted from them (not recorded which). The receptors were gathered from a man aged 18-30 years who had mild COVID-19 (a few samples of this study predate the infection). Cell type and time point are not known. Both conserved end residues are part of each CDR3. The order of the fields is V gene, clone size, J gene, D gene, CDR3 protein, CDR3 DNA. The D gene is left open where the match is weak. Part of the rows lack a size; the others show once, few, many or a class for expanded clones.

v_call: TRBV6-5
clone_size: many
j_call: TRBJ2-3
d_call: NA
cdr3_aa: CATWGPGTDTQYF
cdr3_nt: TGTGCCACCTGGGGGCCAGGGACAGATACGCAGTATTTT

v_call: TRBV6-2/TRBV6-3
clone_size: few
j_call: TRBJ2-5
d_call: NA
cdr3_aa: CASSYSKGRDGEETQYF
cdr3_nt: TGTGCCAGCAGTTACTCGAAGGGACGGGACGGTGAAGAGACCCAGTACTTC

v_call: TRBV12-5
clone_size: NA
j_call: TRBJ1-1
d_call: NA
cdr3_aa: CASGFQDSTEAFF
cdr3_nt: TGTGCTAGTGGTTTCCAGGACAGCACTGAAGCTTTCTTT

v_call: TRBV7-3
clone_size: NA
j_call: TRBJ2-1
d_call: TRBD2
cdr3_aa: CASSGLARNEQFF
cdr3_nt: TGTGCCAGCAGCGGACTAGCGCGCAATGAGCAGTTCTTC

v_call: TRBV7-6
clone_size: NA
j_call: TRBJ2-2
d_call: TRBD2
cdr3_aa: CASSRTSGGAWTGELFF
cdr3_nt: TGTGCCAGCAGCCGGACTAGCGGGGGGGCCTGGACCGGGGAGCTGTTTTTT

v_call: TRBV28
clone_size: few
j_call: TRBJ1-5
d_call: TRBD1
cdr3_aa: CASSLFLGQFSNQPQHF
cdr3_nt: TGTGCCAGCAGTTTATTCCTGGGACAGTTTAGCAATCAGCCCCAGCATTTT

v_call: TRBV4-2
clone_size: NA
j_call: TRBJ2-3
d_call: NA
cdr3_aa: CASNIGQSTDTQYF
cdr3_nt: TGTGCCAGCAACATTGGACAGAGCACAGATACGCAGTATTTT

v_call: TRBV19
clone_size: few
j_call: TRBJ2-4
d_call: NA
cdr3_aa: CASRRDIAKNIQYF
cdr3_nt: TGTGCCAGCCGACGGGACATAGCCAAAAACATTCAGTACTTC

v_call: TRBV10-3
clone_size: NA
j_call: TRBJ2-3
d_call: NA
cdr3_aa: CAISESVGPDTQYF
cdr3_nt: TGTGCCATCAGTGAGTCGGTGGGGCCAGATACGCAGTATTTT

v_call: TRBV12-3/TRBV12-4
clone_size: NA
j_call: TRBJ2-5
d_call: NA
cdr3_aa: CASSTPPGQTQYF
cdr3_nt: TGTGCCAGCAGCACCCCGCCAGGGCAGACCCAGTACTTC

v_call: TRBV5-4
clone_size: NA
j_call: TRBJ2-3
d_call: TRBD1
cdr3_aa: CASRDRGEDTQYF
cdr3_nt: TGTGCCAGCAGGGACAGGGGGGAAGATACGCAGTATTTT

v_call: TRBV14
clone_size: many
j_call: TRBJ2-2
d_call: NA
cdr3_aa: CASSQYGLRAPTGELFF
cdr3_nt: TGTGCCAGCAGCCAATACGGCCTCAGAGCACCGACCGGGGAGCTGTTTTTT

v_call: TRBV19
clone_size: many
j_call: TRBJ2-4
d_call: NA
cdr3_aa: CASSWRTKEAKNIQYF
cdr3_nt: TGTGCCAGTAGCTGGCGGACCAAGGAAGCCAAAAACATTCAGTACTTC

v_call: TRBV5-1
clone_size: NA
j_call: TRBJ2-6
d_call: NA
cdr3_aa: CASSPGVSGANVLTF
cdr3_nt: TGCGCCAGCAGCCCGGGAGTCTCTGGGGCCAACGTCCTGACTTTC

v_call: TRBV14
clone_size: few
j_call: TRBJ2-5
d_call: NA
cdr3_aa: CASSGLGETQYF
cdr3_nt: TGTGCCAGCAGTGGACTGGGAGAGACCCAGTACTTC

v_call: TRBV18
clone_size: NA
j_call: TRBJ2-3
d_call: TRBD2
cdr3_aa: CASSPRGAGGPGTQYF
cdr3_nt: TGTGCCAGCTCACCGCGAGGAGCGGGGGGTCCCGGTACGCAGTATTTT

v_call: TRBV5-1
clone_size: NA
j_call: TRBJ1-1
d_call: NA
cdr3_aa: CASSAGQEVVSEAFF
cdr3_nt: TGCGCCAGCAGCGCCGGACAAGAAGTGGTCTCTGAAGCTTTCTTT

v_call: TRBV9
clone_size: NA
j_call: TRBJ2-3
d_call: NA
cdr3_aa: CASSPRTDYTDTQYF
cdr3_nt: TGTGCCAGCAGCCCCCGGACAGACTACACAGATACGCAGTATTTT

v_call: TRBV5-1
clone_size: NA
j_call: TRBJ2-1
d_call: NA
cdr3_aa: CASSLVPLRASGNEQFF
cdr3_nt: TGCGCCAGCAGCTTGGTCCCCCTTAGGGCGTCGGGCAATGAGCAGTTCTTC

v_call: TRBV7-2
clone_size: NA
j_call: TRBJ1-4
d_call: NA
cdr3_aa: CASSLHSSNEKLFF
cdr3_nt: TGTGCCAGCAGCTTACACAGTTCAAATGAAAAACTGTTTTTT

v_call: TRBV27
clone_size: many
j_call: TRBJ2-7
d_call: NA
cdr3_aa: CASSSLVGGYHTTRQYF
cdr3_nt: TGTGCCAGCAGTTCTTTGGTGGGGGGCTACCATACCACCCGGCAGTACTTC

v_call: TRBV27
clone_size: few
j_call: TRBJ2-6
d_call: TRBD1
cdr3_aa: CASSRGGTGGSGANVLTF
cdr3_nt: TGTGCCAGCAGCCGAGGGGGGACAGGGGGGTCTGGGGCCAACGTCCTGACTTTC

v_call: TRBV3-1
clone_size: few
j_call: TRBJ2-3
d_call: NA
cdr3_aa: CASSQSGLFTDTQYF
cdr3_nt: TGTGCCAGCAGCCAAAGTGGACTATTCACAGATACGCAGTATTTT

v_call: TRBV9
clone_size: NA
j_call: TRBJ2-1
d_call: TRBD2
cdr3_aa: CASSFSGGQSSYNEQFF
cdr3_nt: TGTGCCAGCAGTTTTAGCGGGGGGCAGAGCTCCTACAATGAGCAGTTCTTC

v_call: TRBV18
clone_size: few
j_call: TRBJ1-2
d_call: TRBD1
cdr3_aa: CASSPPEDRGPGGYTF
cdr3_nt: TGTGCCAGCTCACCTCCCGAGGACAGGGGGCCTGGTGGCTACACCTTC

v_call: TRBV20-1
clone_size: many
j_call: TRBJ2-1
d_call: TRBD2
cdr3_aa: CSARGGNSYNEQFF
cdr3_nt: TGCAGTGCTAGGGGGGGGAACTCCTACAATGAGCAGTTCTTC

v_call: TRBV10-3
clone_size: many
j_call: TRBJ2-3
d_call: NA
cdr3_aa: CAISHGGLITDTQYF
cdr3_nt: TGTGCCATCAGTCATGGGGGTCTAATCACAGATACGCAGTATTTT

v_call: TRBV4-3
clone_size: NA
j_call: TRBJ2-1
d_call: TRBD1
cdr3_aa: CASSQSDYGQGWNEQFF
cdr3_nt: TGCGCCAGCAGCCAGAGCGATTACGGACAGGGATGGAATGAGCAGTTCTTC

v_call: TRBV7-2
clone_size: NA
j_call: TRBJ2-1
d_call: NA
cdr3_aa: CASSTMTYNEQLF
cdr3_nt: TGTGCCAGCAGTACGATGACCTACAATGAGCAGTTATTC

v_call: TRBV7-2
clone_size: NA
j_call: TRBJ2-3
d_call: TRBD2
cdr3_aa: CASSLLNGGADTQYF
cdr3_nt: TGTGCCAGCAGCTTATTAAACGGGGGGGCGGATACGCAGTATTTT

v_call: TRBV7-2
clone_size: many
j_call: TRBJ2-5
d_call: NA
cdr3_aa: CASSPWKTQYF
cdr3_nt: TGTGCCAGCAGCCCCTGGAAGACCCAGTACTTC

v_call: TRBV5-1
clone_size: NA
j_call: TRBJ1-2
d_call: NA
cdr3_aa: CASSFSRDTINYGYTF
cdr3_nt: TGCGCCAGCAGCTTTTCCCGGGACACCATAAACTATGGCTACACCTTC

v_call: TRBV7-2
clone_size: NA
j_call: TRBJ2-7
d_call: TRBD2
cdr3_aa: CASSEFGTSGYEQYF
cdr3_nt: TGTGCCAGCAGCGAATTCGGGACTAGCGGCTACGAGCAGTACTTC

v_call: TRBV11-2
clone_size: NA
j_call: TRBJ2-6
d_call: TRBD2
cdr3_aa: CASSLSLTSGGPGTTF
cdr3_nt: TGTGCCAGCAGCCTCTCTCTGACTAGCGGGGGGCCCGGCACGACTTTC

v_call: TRBV4-1
clone_size: few
j_call: TRBJ1-2
d_call: NA
cdr3_aa: CASSQVGGILYGYTF
cdr3_nt: TGCGCCAGCAGCCAAGTTGGTGGTATCCTCTATGGCTACACCTTC

v_call: TRBV5-5
clone_size: few
j_call: TRBJ2-1
d_call: NA
cdr3_aa: CASSLGQISYNEQFF
cdr3_nt: TGTGCCAGCAGCTTGGGGCAGATCTCCTACAATGAGCAGTTCTTC

v_call: TRBV11-2
clone_size: NA
j_call: TRBJ1-2
d_call: NA
cdr3_aa: CASSLGDYEGYTF
cdr3_nt: TGTGCCAGCAGCTTGGGGGACTATGAGGGCTACACCTTC

v_call: TRBV6-6
clone_size: many
j_call: TRBJ1-5
d_call: NA
cdr3_aa: CASSSRQRATIQPQHF
cdr3_nt: TGTGCCAGCAGCTCCCGTCAGCGGGCGACGATTCAGCCCCAGCATTTT

v_call: TRBV29-1
clone_size: NA
j_call: TRBJ2-1
d_call: TRBD1
cdr3_aa: CSAGTGPSSYNEQFF
cdr3_nt: TGCAGCGCCGGGACAGGGCCGAGCTCCTACAATGAGCAGTTCTTC

v_call: TRBV6-5
clone_size: few
j_call: TRBJ1-1
d_call: NA
cdr3_aa: CASRPIRGSNTEAFF
cdr3_nt: TGTGCCAGCAGACCCATTCGGGGGAGTAACACTGAAGCTTTCTTT

v_call: TRBV28
clone_size: many
j_call: TRBJ2-5
d_call: NA
cdr3_aa: CASSGTLQETQYF
cdr3_nt: TGTGCCAGCAGTGGGACGCTCCAAGAGACCCAGTACTTC

v_call: TRBV18
clone_size: many
j_call: TRBJ2-1
d_call: NA
cdr3_aa: CASSPPSENEQFF
cdr3_nt: TGTGCCAGCTCACCGCCCTCGGAGAATGAGCAGTTCTTC

v_call: TRBV20-1
clone_size: NA
j_call: TRBJ2-5
d_call: TRBD2
cdr3_aa: CSARQALAEETQYF
cdr3_nt: TGCAGTGCTAGGCAAGCACTAGCGGAAGAGACCCAGTACTTC

v_call: TRBV5-1
clone_size: medium-sized
j_call: TRBJ2-5
d_call: NA
cdr3_aa: CASSLEGQETQYF
cdr3_nt: TGTGCCAGCAGCTTAGAGGGCCAAGAGACCCAGTACTTC

v_call: TRBV5-6
clone_size: few
j_call: TRBJ2-2
d_call: NA
cdr3_aa: CASSSYRLANTGELFF
cdr3_nt: TGTGCCAGCAGCTCCTACAGGCTCGCGAACACCGGGGAGCTGTTTTTT

v_call: TRBV7-9
clone_size: few
j_call: TRBJ2-1
d_call: TRBD2
cdr3_aa: CASSLGPAGGPNEQFF
cdr3_nt: TGTGCCAGCAGCTTAGGGCCAGCGGGGGGGCCTAATGAGCAGTTCTTC

v_call: TRBV5-1
clone_size: NA
j_call: TRBJ1-6
d_call: NA
cdr3_aa: CASSHGPIQNSPLHF
cdr3_nt: TGCGCCAGCAGCCACGGTCCTATACAGAATTCACCCCTCCACTTT

v_call: TRBV7-8
clone_size: few
j_call: TRBJ1-3
d_call: NA
cdr3_aa: CASSAGSLSGNTIYF
cdr3_nt: TGTGCCAGCAGCGCGGGTTCCCTCTCTGGAAACACCATATATTTT

v_call: TRBV24-1
clone_size: few
j_call: TRBJ2-3
d_call: TRBD2
cdr3_aa: CATSESGTSGVVDTQYF
cdr3_nt: TGTGCCACCAGTGAGTCCGGGACTAGCGGGGTAGTGGATACGCAGTATTTT

v_call: TRBV28
clone_size: NA
j_call: TRBJ1-2
d_call: NA
cdr3_aa: CASISRSYGYTF
cdr3_nt: TGTGCCAGCATCTCTCGGTCCTATGGCTACACCTTC

v_call: TRBV7-6
clone_size: NA
j_call: TRBJ2-1
d_call: TRBD2
cdr3_aa: CASSPTGGNYNEQFF
cdr3_nt: TGTGCCAGCAGCCCCACGGGGGGGAACTACAATGAGCAGTTCTTC